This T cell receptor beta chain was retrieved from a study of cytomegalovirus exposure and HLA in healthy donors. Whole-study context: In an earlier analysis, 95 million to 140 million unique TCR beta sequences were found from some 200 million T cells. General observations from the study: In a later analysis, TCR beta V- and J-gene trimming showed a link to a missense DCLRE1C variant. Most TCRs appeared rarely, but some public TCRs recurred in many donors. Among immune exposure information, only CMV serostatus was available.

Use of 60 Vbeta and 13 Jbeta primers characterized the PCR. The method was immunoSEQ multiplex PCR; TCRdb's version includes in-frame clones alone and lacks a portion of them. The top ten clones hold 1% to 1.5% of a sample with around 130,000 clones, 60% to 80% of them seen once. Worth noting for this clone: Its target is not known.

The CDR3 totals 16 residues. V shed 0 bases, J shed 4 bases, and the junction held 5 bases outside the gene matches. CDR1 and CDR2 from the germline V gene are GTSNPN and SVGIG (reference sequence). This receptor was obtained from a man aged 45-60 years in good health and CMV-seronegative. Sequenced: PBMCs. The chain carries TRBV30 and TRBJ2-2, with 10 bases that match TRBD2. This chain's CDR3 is CAWSVLAGALTGELFF. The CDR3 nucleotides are TGTGCCTGGAGTGTGCTAGCGGGAGCCCTCACCGGGGAGCTGTTTTTT. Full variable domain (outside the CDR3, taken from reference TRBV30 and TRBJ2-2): SQTIHQWPATLVQPVGSPLSLECTVEGTSNPNLYWYRQAAGRGLQLLFYSVGIGQISSEVPQNLSASRPQDRQFILSSKKLLLSDSGFYLCAWSVLAGALTGELFFGEGSRLTVL.